A selection of T cell receptor beta chains follows, all from one sample in a study of cytomegalovirus exposure and HLA in healthy donors. TCRdb's copy holds only in-frame clones and misses some; the assay was immunoSEQ multiplex PCR. Of about 140,000 clones detected, over 75% appear once; the ten largest clones hold about 2.2%. Sequencing was performed on PBMCs. The receptors stem from a man over 45 in good health and CMV-seronegative. Each CDR3 is given with its conserved first and last residue. Fields, in order: D gene, J gene, V gene, clone size, CDR3 length, CDR3 DNA, CDR3 protein. D genes are given only for firm matches. Clone size appears in some rows only: once, few, many, or a class for an expanded clone.

>.|TRBJ1-1|TRBV9|.|12
TGTGCCAGCGCGAGCTGGAACACTGAAGCTTTCTTT
CASASWNTEAFF
>.|TRBJ1-2|TRBV30|.|15
TGTGCCTGGAGCGTTAGGGGAAGACAGTACTATGGCTACACCTTC
CAWSVRGRQYYGYTF
>TRBD1|TRBJ2-5|TRBV9|.|14
TGTGCCAGCAGCGTTCGACAGGGCGGAGAGACCCAGTACTTC
CASSVRQGGETQYF
>.|TRBJ2-2|TRBV27|.|14
TGTGCCAGCAGCACCCAGATGAACACCGGGGAGCTGTTTTTT
CASSTQMNTGELFF
>TRBD2|TRBJ2-3|TRBV19|.|16
TGTGCCAGTAGTAACCTAGCGGGGGCCAACACAGATACGCAGTATTTT
CASSNLAGANTDTQYF
>TRBD1|TRBJ1-4|TRBV5-1|.|15
TGCGCCAGCAGCGAAGAGGGACAGGCCGGTGAAAAACTGTTTTTT
CASSEEGQAGEKLFF
>.|TRBJ1-3|TRBV4-1|few|15
TGCGCCAGCAGCCAAGATTTCGGGGGTGGAAACACCATATATTTT
CASSQDFGGGNTIYF
>.|TRBJ1-1|TRBV7-2|.|15
TGTGCCAGCAGCCGGGGAGGGGCAGGGGACACTGAAGCTTTCTTT
CASSRGGAGDTEAFF
>.|TRBJ1-3|TRBV7-8|.|14
TGTGCCAGCAGCTTAGTAGGGGGTGGAAACACCATATATTTT
CASSLVGGGNTIYF
>.|TRBJ2-7|TRBV7-7|.|13
TGTGCCAGCAGCTCACCAGGGTCGAGCGAGCAGTACTTC
CASSSPGSSEQYF
>.|TRBJ1-4|TRBV6-1|.|15
TGTGCCAGCAGTGGGGGGGGCGTTCTCGGGGAAAAACTGTTTTTT
CASSGGGVLGEKLFF
>.|TRBJ2-1|TRBV6-4|.|14
TGTGCCAGCAGTGTCTCGCGGGTTTCCAATGAGCAGTTCTTC
CASSVSRVSNEQFF
>TRBD1|TRBJ1-5|TRBV19|few|15
TGTGCCAGTACCCCGACAGGGGGGAGCAATCAGCCCCAGCATTTT
CASTPTGGSNQPQHF
>TRBD2|TRBJ2-3|TRBV27|.|16
TGTGCCAGCACCCTCAGCGCTAGCGGGAGTTTAGATACGCAGTATTTT
CASTLSASGSLDTQYF
>.|TRBJ1-4|TRBV5-6|.|16
TGTGCCAGCAGCTTGGCCGGGAGGGGGGAAAATGAAAAACTGTTTTTT
CASSLAGRGENEKLFF
>TRBD1|TRBJ1-1|TRBV7-3|.|15
TGTGCCAGCAGCCCCCTTGGGACAGGGCTAACTGAAGCTTTCTTT
CASSPLGTGLTEAFF
>TRBD1|TRBJ2-2|TRBV5-1|once|13
TGCGCCAGCAGCTTACAGGGGTCGGGGGAGCTGTTTTTT
CASSLQGSGELFF
>TRBD2|TRBJ2-3|TRBV27|.|15
TGTGCCAGCACCATAGCGGGAAGTGCTGGAGATACGCAGTATTTT
CASTIAGSAGDTQYF
>.|TRBJ2-7|TRBV5-1|.|14
TGCGCCAGCAGCTTAGTGGAGGGTTCCTACGAGCAGTACTTC
CASSLVEGSYEQYF
>TRBD2|TRBJ2-7|TRBV9|.|18
TGTGCCAGCAGCCATAAATGGACTAGCGGGGATCGTAGCTACGAGCAGTACTTC
CASSHKWTSGDRSYEQYF
>TRBD2|TRBJ2-2|TRBV29-1|.|16
TGCAGCGTTGAAGGACTAGCGGGGCCCTTGGGCGGGGAGCTGTTTTTT
CSVEGLAGPLGGELFF